This entry lists 21 T cell receptor beta chains sequenced from one sample in a study of T cell changes during pregnancy in multiple sclerosis. Profiling relied on immunoSEQ multiplex PCR, and the TCRdb table lists in-frame clones only, not all of them. The data hold some 73,000 clones, with 92% observed a single time. Sequences were derived from peripheral blood, sampled in the third trimester of pregnancy. These receptors all stem from a female donor in good health, enrolled as a control in a pregnancy study.

The V call is TRBV9, the J call TRBJ2-1; tentative D call: TRBD2 (6 bases). The CDR3 is 16 amino acids. V was shortened by 3 bases and J by 9 bases, with 22 bases between the two germline ends. Germline-derived CDR1 and CDR2 are SGDLS and YYNGEE. The CDR3 DNA reads as TGTGCCAGCAGCGCGGGACTCAGTAGTAGTTTGGGTGAGCAGTTCTTC. Amino acids: CASSAGLSSSLGEQFF.

V is TRBV6-4 and J is TRBJ2-1; D might be TRBD1 (6 bases). Germline V gene sequence: CDR1 MRHNA, CDR2 SNTAGT. The CDR3 has 13 residues. V lost 5 bases to trimming and J lost 5 bases, with 10 bases between them. The CDR3 here is CASSRDTHNEQFF. The CDR3 DNA follows: TGTGCCAGCAGTCGGGACACCCACAATGAGCAGTTCTTC.

The V gene is TRBV19, the J gene TRBJ1-4; 11 bases are shared with TRBD1. The ends lost 7 bases at V and 4 bases at J; junction bases unmatched: 5. The CDR3 has 15 residues. Germline CDR1 LNHDA, CDR2 SQIVND (reference sequence). The CDR3 region has the DNA TGTGCCAGTAATGGACAGGGGGCCCTTAATGAAAAACTGTTTTTT. Translation: CASNGQGALNEKLFF. Variable domain in full (rest from reference TRBV19 and TRBJ1-4): DGGITQSPKYLFRKEGQNVTLSCEQNLNHDAMYWYRQDPGQGLRLIYYSQIVNDFQKGDIAEGYSVSREKKESFPLTVTSAQKNPTAFYLCASNGQGALNEKLFFGSGTQLSVL.

V is TRBV18 and J is TRBJ1-4; D unclear. This CDR3 region has 11 residues. The V end was cut by 3 bases, the J end by 10 bases, with 6 bases between. The germline V gene has CDR1 KGHSH and CDR2 LQKENI. The DNA of the CDR3 is TGTGCCAGCTCACCCGAGGGAAAACTGTTTTTT. Translation: CASSPEGKLFF.

This chain links TRBV25-1 with TRBJ2-3, with TRBD2 matching 10 bases. Trimming took 6 bases from V and 2 from J; bases not matched to a gene: 14. Germline CDR1 MGHDK, CDR2 SYGVNS. The CDR3 extends over 18 amino acids. This CDR3 is CASRKGGASGGFTDTQYF. In DNA, the CDR3 is TGTGCCAGCAGGAAGGGGGGGGCTAGCGGGGGTTTCACAGATACGCAGTATTTT.

The chain recombines TRBV5-6 with TRBJ2-1, with unresolved D. V shed 4 bases and J shed 0 bases, with 17 bases lying between them. CDR1 is SGHDT, CDR2 YYEEEE, per germline. This CDR3 is built from 17 residues. Here the CDR3 DNA reads TGTGCCAGCAGCCCTTTCCAATCCGGCGGCTCCTACAATGAGCAGTTCTTC. Translating gives CASSPFQSGGSYNEQFF.

The chain joins TRBV19 to TRBJ2-5, with 8 positions matching TRBD2. The germline gives CDR1 LNHDA, CDR2 SQIVND (reference sequence). V lost 6 bases, J lost 5 bases, and 11 bases stayed unmatched. There are 15 residues in the CDR3. The chain's CDR3 is CASSPGTRDGETQYF. In nucleotides, the CDR3 is TGTGCCAGTAGCCCGGGGACTAGGGATGGGGAGACCCAGTACTTC.

The chain uses TRBV29-1 and TRBJ2-7; TRBD1 agrees at 11 bases. CDR1 is SQVTM and CDR2 is ANQGSEA in the germline V gene. V lost 5 bases and J lost 7; bases outside the gene matches: 7. This CDR3 is 13 amino acids long. As DNA, the CDR3 is TGCAGCGTTACTCCGGGACAGGGGGAGGAGCAGTACTTC. Translating gives CSVTPGQGEEQYF.

The chain has TRBV6-1 and TRBJ2-4; 9 bases map to TRBD1. With V trimmed by 4 bases and J by 14 bases, 6 bases remained unmatched. The CDR3 runs to 12 residues. CDR1 and CDR2 (germline): MNHNS, SASEGT. CDR3 sequence reads: CASSGRDRDKYF. For the CDR3, the DNA is TGTGCCAGCAGTGGTCGGGACAGGGACAAGTACTTC.

This CDR3 is CASSLPGLAGVEQYF. The CDR3 DNA follows: TGTGCCAGCAGCTTGCCGGGACTAGCGGGAGTCGAGCAGTACTTC. The gene calls are TRBV5-6 and TRBJ2-7, with 14 bases matching TRBD2. CDR1 and CDR2 (germline): SGHDT, YYEEEE. The CDR3 runs 15 residues. V was pared by 1 base and J by 6 bases, with 3 bases of the junction left unmatched.

The V gene is TRBV5-5, the J gene TRBJ2-7, with TRBD1 matching over 8 bases. Germline assignment: CDR1 SGHKS and CDR2 YYEKEE (reference sequence). This CDR3 region has 15 residues. V lost 4 bases to trimming and J lost 7 bases; unmatched junction nucleotides: 13. The CDR3 region has the DNA TGTGCCAGCAGCGTCACCGGGACAGGCTTTCGGGAGCAGTACTTC. It encodes CASSVTGTGFREQYF.

This chain joins TRBV27 and TRBJ2-7; 11 nucleotides align to TRBD1. Germline V gene sequence: CDR1 MNHEY, CDR2 SMNVEV (reference sequence). The CDR3 is made up of 15 amino acids. Germline trimming cut 2 bases from V and 2 bases from J; bases unmatched to any gene: 2. CDR3 DNA sequence: TGTGCCAGCAGTTTAACGGGACAGGGGGCCTACGAGCAGTACTTC. Amino acids: CASSLTGQGAYEQYF.

This clone was seen only a few times. This rearrangement joins TRBV19 to TRBJ2-2; 13 nucleotides align to TRBD2. In germline, CDR1 is LNHDA, CDR2 SQIVND (reference sequence). Losses at the gene ends were 3 bases for V and 5 bases for J; bases not matched to a gene: 3. The CDR3 runs 16 residues. The CDR3 DNA is TGTGCCAGTAGTATCCAGACTAGCGGGAGGACCGGGGAGCTGTTTTTT. Its protein is CASSIQTSGRTGELFF.

CDR3: CAWSHGGRYNEQFF. For the CDR3, the DNA is TGTGCCTGGAGTCACGGCGGGAGATACAATGAGCAGTTCTTC. J is TRBJ2-1 and V is TRBV30; 7 bases are a match to TRBD2. V was pared by 2 bases and J by 4 bases, with 5 bases of the junction left unmatched. The CDR3 sequence is 14 residues long. Germline V gene data show CDR1 as GTSNPN and CDR2 as SVGIG (reference sequence).

This clone appeared once. The chain employs TRBV7-2 and TRBJ1-6; D possibly corresponds to TRBD1 (5 bases). CDR3 size: 16 residues. With 1 base removed from V and 9 bases from J, the gap between germline ends came to 16 bases. Germline CDR1 reads SGHTA; CDR2 reads FQGNSA. The DNA for the CDR3 is TGTGCCAGCAGCTTAGAAGGGCAGGGATACTTTTCACCCCTCCACTTT. Amino acid sequence: CASSLEGQGYFSPLHF.

The rearrangement links TRBV18 to TRBJ1-2; TRBD1 aligns across 7 bases. Trimming cost V 5 bases and J 5 bases; bases outside gene matches: 11. Germline V gene lookup returns CDR1 KGHSH and CDR2 LQKENI. CDR3 size: 15 residues. This chain's CDR3 is CASSSTIFRGYGYTF. The CDR3 bases are TGTGCCAGCTCATCGACCATCTTCAGGGGGTATGGCTACACCTTC.

The chain uses TRBV11-3 and TRBJ2-7; 7 nucleotides agree with TRBD2. V was pared by 11 bases and J by 4 bases, with 8 bases of the junction left unmatched. Germline assignment: CDR1 SGHNT and CDR2 YENEEA. The CDR3 runs to 12 residues. CDR3 amino acids: CAPGASGYEQYF. CDR3 sequence (DNA): TGTGCCCCCGGGGCTAGCGGTTACGAGCAGTACTTC.

The chain is built from TRBV28 and TRBJ1-1; D not resolved. V was cut by 3 bases and J by 8 bases, with 10 bases left in between. Germline CDR1 MDHEN, CDR2 SYDVKM. CDR3 length equals 12 residues. The CDR3 protein is CASSFEGPEAFF. In DNA, the CDR3 is TGTGCCAGCAGTTTCGAGGGCCCAGAAGCTTTCTTT.

The gene calls are TRBV4-1 and TRBJ2-7, with 13 bases that match TRBD2. The CDR3 is 15 amino acids. Germline loops: CDR1 MGHRA, CDR2 YSYEKL. With 1 base clipped from V and 6 bases from J, the junction kept 3 bases outside the gene matches. CDR3 DNA: TGCGCCAGCAGCCAAGGGACTAGCGGGAGAAGCGAGCAGTACTTC. This encodes CASSQGTSGRSEQYF.

The CDR3 bases are TGTGCCAGCAGTTTCCGGGACAAAAACACCGGGGAGCTGTTTTTT. Residues: CASSFRDKNTGELFF. The chain joins TRBV7-9 to TRBJ2-2; D may be TRBD1 (6 bases). V lost 6 bases and J lost 2, with 13 bases in between. CDR1 is SEHNR, CDR2 FQNEAQ, per germline (reference sequence). CDR3 length: 15 residues. The entire variable domain, with the rest obtained from reference TRBV7-9 and TRBJ2-2, is as follows: DTGVSQNPRHKITKRGQNVTFRCDPISEHNRLYWYRQTLGQGPEFLTYFQNEAQLEKSRLLSDRFSAERPKGSFSTLEIQRTEQGDSAMYLCASSFRDKNTGELFFGEGSRLTVL.

The chain joins TRBV25-1 to TRBJ2-3, with TRBD1 as a possible D gene (5 bases). V was shortened by 5 bases and J by 2 bases, with 8 bases between the two germline ends. Germline CDR1 is MGHDK and CDR2 is SYGVNS. The CDR3 runs 13 residues. CDR3 nucleotide sequence: TGTGCCAGCAGTAGGGGCCTCACAGATACGCAGTATTTT. This codes for CASSRGLTDTQYF. The full variable domain, completed using reference TRBV25-1 and TRBJ2-3, is EADIYQTPRYLVIGTGKKITLECSQTMGHDKMYWYQQDPGMELHLIHYSYGVNSTEKGDLSSESTVSRIRTEHFPLTLESARPSHTSQYLCASSRGLTDTQYFGPGTRLTVL.